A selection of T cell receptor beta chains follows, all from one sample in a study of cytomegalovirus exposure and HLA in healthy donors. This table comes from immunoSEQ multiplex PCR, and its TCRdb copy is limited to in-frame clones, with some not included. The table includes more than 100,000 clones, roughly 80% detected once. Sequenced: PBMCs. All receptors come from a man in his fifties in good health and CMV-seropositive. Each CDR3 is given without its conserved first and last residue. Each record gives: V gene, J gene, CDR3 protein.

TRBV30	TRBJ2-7	AWSVGDRAEQY
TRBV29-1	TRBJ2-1	SVPGHTYNEQF
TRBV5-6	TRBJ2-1	ASSSTNEQF
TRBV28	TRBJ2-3	ASSLGVARDTQY
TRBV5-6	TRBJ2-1	ASSRRGQGMGEQF
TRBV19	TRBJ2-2	ASTGGINTGELF
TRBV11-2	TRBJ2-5	ASSWTSGAGRETQY
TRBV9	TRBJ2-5	ASSLPGEAGGETQY
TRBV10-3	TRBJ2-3	AISDSRTSADTQY
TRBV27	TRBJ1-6	ASRIQGSPNSPLH
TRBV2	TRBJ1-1	ASRARTGANTEAF
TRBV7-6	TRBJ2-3	ASSLVGTSGRSPDTQY
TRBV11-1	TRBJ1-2	ASSRGTGVNPNYGYT
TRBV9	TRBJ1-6	ASSKTGTGSGSPLH
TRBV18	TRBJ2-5	ASSPVPPGTSVETQY
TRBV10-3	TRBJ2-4	AISESVTSGSLDIQY
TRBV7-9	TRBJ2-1	ASSPRGQGYNEQF